The entry below describes one TCR beta chain. Its antigen remains unidentified. Sequencing involved patients with CD8+CD57+ cell expansion previously shown by flow cytometry. The entry originates in a study of CD8+CD57+ T cells in acquired aplastic anemia. Overall study: The average for DNA from sorted CD4+ and CD8+ cells was around 3.5 ug.

Per germline, CDR1 SGHTA and CDR2 FQGNSA. V dropped 4 bases and J dropped 1; count of bases not matched to a gene: 3. The CDR3 length is 15 residues. Study findings and constraints: Any difference that existed in CD8+ Simpson's diversity between patients and controls was not significant.

Genomic DNA constituted the template upon which TCR beta VDJ and CDR3 profiling was performed. TCRdb reprocessed the reads with MiXCR, giving one entry per CDR3 protein. This sample has some 150,000 distinct CDR3 sequences; less than 60% occur once, and the top ten carry about 1%. The chain links TRBV7-2 to TRBJ1-5, with 8 bases aligning to TRBD1. Sequencing was performed on sorted CD4+, CD8+, or CD8+CD57+ T cells (not recorded which) from PBMCs. The sequence came from a human donor with aplastic anemia. DNA of the CDR3: TGTGCCAGCAGCTCTGGGACAGGAAGCAATCAGCCCCAGCATTTT. Residues: CASSSGTGSNQPQHF.